The source of this T cell receptor (beta chain) is a study of glioma-infiltrating T cells after dendritic cell vaccination. This CDR3 contains 14 residues. The germline V gene encodes CDR1 SQVTM and CDR2 ANQGSEA. The V end was cut by 7 bases, the J end by 2 bases, with 14 bases between. The protocol was immunoSEQ multiplex PCR, while the TCRdb copy is restricted to in-frame clones and leaves out a portion. The sample shows roughly 70,000 clones, over 75% of them seen only once. The source material was blood, sampled before dendritic cell vaccination. The receptor was derived from a human donor with glioblastoma. The rearrangement links TRBV29-1 to TRBJ1-4, with unresolved D. The CDR3 coding sequence is TGCAGCGGCACTAGTGGCTACACTAATGAAAAACTGTTTTTT. This gives the protein CSGTSGYTNEKLFF. Drawing the rest from reference TRBV29-1 and TRBJ1-4, the complete variable domain is SAVISQKPSRDICQRGTSLTIQCQVDSQVTMMFWYRQQPGQSLTLIATANQGSEATYESGFVIDKFPISRPNLTFSTLTVSNMSPEDSSIYLCSGTSGYTNEKLFFGSGTQLSVL.